This T cell receptor (beta chain) was profiled in a study of early T cells in non-severe SARS-CoV-2 infection. Study summary: Alpha and beta chains were unpaired, from unsorted whole-blood bulk RNA.

Study observations and caveats: Matching results from VDJdb favored anti-spike CD8 responses, leaving private and CD4 specificities undetected.

Germline assignment: CDR1 SGHTA and CDR2 FQGNSA. V was clipped by 4 bases and J by 7 bases, with 10 bases between them. The length of the CDR3 is 12 residues. Attachment of unique molecular identifiers to individual cDNA molecules was performed. TCRdb redid the calling of the 5' RACE reads with MiXCR, one entry per CDR3 protein. Here the sample spans about 110,000 distinct CDR3 sequences, roughly 13% being singletons. Turning to this clonotype: Its specificity is not known.

Specimen: whole blood, collected at baseline. This receptor was obtained from an adult who was a healthcare worker with PCR-confirmed SARS-CoV-2 infection or an uninfected control (not recorded which). The V call is TRBV7-2, the J call TRBJ1-1; no clear D gene. CDR3 in amino acids: CASSYGVLEAFF. In nucleotides, the CDR3 is TGTGCCAGCAGCTACGGCGTCCTTGAAGCTTTCTTT.